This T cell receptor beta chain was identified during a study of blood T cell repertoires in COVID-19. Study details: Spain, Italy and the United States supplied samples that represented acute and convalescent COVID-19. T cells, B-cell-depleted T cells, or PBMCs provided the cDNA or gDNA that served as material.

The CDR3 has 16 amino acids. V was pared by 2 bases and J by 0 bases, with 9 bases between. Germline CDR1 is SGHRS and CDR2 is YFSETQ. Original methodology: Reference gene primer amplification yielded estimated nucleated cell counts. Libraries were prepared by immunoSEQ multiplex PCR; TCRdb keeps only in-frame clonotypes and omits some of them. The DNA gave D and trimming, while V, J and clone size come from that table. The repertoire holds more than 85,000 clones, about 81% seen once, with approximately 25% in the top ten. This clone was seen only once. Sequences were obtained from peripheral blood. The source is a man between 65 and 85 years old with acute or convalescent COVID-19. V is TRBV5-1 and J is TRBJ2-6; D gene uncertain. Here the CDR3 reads CASSFAGNSGANVLTF. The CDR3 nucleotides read TGCGCCAGCAGCTTCGCAGGAAACTCTGGGGCCAACGTCCTGACTTTC. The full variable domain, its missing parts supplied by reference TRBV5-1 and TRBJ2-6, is KAGVTQTPRYLIKTRGQQVTLSCSPISGHRSVSWYQQTPGQGLQFLFEYFSETQRNKGNFPGRFSGRQFSNSRSEMNVSTLELGDSALYLCASSFAGNSGANVLTFGAGSRLTVL.